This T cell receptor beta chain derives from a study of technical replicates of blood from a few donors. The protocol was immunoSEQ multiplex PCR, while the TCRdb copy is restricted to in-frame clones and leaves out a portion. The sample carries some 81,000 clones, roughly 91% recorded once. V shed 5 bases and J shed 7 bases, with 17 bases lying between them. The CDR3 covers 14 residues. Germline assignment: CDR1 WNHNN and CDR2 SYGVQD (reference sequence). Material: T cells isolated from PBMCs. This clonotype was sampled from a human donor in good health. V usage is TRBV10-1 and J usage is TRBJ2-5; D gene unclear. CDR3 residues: CASSTDSLSGTQYF. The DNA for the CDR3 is TGCGCCAGCAGTACGGATAGCTTGAGTGGGACCCAGTACTTC.